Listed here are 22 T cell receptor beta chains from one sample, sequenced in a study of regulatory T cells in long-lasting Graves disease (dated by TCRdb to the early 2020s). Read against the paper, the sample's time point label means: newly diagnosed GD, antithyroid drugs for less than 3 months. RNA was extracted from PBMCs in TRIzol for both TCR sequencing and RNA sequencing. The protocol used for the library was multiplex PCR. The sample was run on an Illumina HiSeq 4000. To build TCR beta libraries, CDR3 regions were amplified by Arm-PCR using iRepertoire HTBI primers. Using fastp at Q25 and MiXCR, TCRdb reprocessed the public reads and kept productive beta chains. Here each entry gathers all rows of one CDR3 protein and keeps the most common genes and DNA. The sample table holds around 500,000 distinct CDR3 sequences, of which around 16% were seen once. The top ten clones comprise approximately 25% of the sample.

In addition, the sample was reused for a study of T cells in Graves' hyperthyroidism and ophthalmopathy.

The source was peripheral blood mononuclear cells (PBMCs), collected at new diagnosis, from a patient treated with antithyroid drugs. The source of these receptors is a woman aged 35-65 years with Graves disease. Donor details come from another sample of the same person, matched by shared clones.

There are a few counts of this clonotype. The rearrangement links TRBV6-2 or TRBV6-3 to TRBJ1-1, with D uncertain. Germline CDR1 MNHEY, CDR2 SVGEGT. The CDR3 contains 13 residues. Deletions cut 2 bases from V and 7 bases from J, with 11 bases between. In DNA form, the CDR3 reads TGTGCCAGCAGTTACCCAGGAATCCTTGAAGCTTTCTTT. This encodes CASSYPGILEAFF.

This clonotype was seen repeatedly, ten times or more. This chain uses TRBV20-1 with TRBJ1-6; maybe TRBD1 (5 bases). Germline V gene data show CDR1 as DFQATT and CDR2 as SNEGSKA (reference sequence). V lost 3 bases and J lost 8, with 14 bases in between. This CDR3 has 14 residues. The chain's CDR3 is CSARGGAGDSPLHF. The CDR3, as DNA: TGCAGTGCTAGGGGGGGAGCCGGCGATTCACCCCTCCACTTT.

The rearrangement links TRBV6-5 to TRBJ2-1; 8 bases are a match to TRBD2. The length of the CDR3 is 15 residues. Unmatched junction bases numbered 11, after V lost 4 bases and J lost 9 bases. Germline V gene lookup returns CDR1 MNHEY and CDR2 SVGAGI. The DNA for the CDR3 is TGTGCCAGCAGTTTCGGGGGGGTAGTAATTGGTGAGCAGTTCTTC. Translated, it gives CASSFGGVVIGEQFF.

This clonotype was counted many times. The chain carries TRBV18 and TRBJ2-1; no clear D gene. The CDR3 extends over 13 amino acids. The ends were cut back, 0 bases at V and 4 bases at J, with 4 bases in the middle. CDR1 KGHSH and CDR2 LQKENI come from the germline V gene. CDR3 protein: CASSPPGYNEQFF. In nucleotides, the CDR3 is TGTGCCAGCTCACCACCGGGGTACAATGAGCAGTTCTTC. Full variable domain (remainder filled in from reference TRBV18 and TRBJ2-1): NAGVMQNPRHLVRRRGQEARLRCSPMKGHSHVYWYRQLPEEGLKFMVYLQKENIIDESGMPKERFSAEFPKEGPSILRIQQVVRGDSAAYFCASSPPGYNEQFFGPGTRLTVL.

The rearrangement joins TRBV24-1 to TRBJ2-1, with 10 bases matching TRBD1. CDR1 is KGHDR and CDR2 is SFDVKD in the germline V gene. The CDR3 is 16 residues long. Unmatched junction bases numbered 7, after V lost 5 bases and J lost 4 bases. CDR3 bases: TGTGCCACCAGTGCCCCGAAGGGACAGGGGTACAATGAGCAGTTCTTC. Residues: CATSAPKGQGYNEQFF.

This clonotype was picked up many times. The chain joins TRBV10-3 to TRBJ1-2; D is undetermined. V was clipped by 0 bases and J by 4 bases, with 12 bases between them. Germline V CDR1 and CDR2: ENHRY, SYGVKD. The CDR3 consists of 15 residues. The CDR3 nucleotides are TGTGCCATCAGTGAGTCAGAGACCGAGATCTATGGCTACACCTTC. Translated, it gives CAISESETEIYGYTF.

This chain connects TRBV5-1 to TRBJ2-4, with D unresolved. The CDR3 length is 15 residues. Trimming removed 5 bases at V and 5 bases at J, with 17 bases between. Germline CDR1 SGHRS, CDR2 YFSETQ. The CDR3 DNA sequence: TGCGCCAGCAGTTTAATGACTGGATCAGAAAACATTCAGTACTTC. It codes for CASSLMTGSENIQYF.

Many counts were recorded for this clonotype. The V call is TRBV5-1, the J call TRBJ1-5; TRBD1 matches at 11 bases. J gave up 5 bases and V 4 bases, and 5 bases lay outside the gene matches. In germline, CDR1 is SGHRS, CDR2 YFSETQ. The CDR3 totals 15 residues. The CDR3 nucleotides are TGCGCCAGCAGCGGGACAGGGGGAAGAGATCAGCCCCAGCATTTT. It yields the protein CASSGTGGRDQPQHF.

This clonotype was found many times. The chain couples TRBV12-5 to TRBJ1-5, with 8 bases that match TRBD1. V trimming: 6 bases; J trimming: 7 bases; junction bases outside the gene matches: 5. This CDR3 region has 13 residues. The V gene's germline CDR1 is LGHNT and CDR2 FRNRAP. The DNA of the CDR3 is TGTGCTAGTGGGGACAGGGCATCACAGCCCCAGCATTTT. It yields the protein CASGDRASQPQHF. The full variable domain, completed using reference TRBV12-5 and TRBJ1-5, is DARVTQTPRHKVTEMGQEVTMRCQPILGHNTVFWYRQTMMQGLELLAYFRNRAPLDDSGMPKDRFSAEMPDATLATLKIQPSEPRDSAVYFCASGDRASQPQHFGDGTRLSIL.

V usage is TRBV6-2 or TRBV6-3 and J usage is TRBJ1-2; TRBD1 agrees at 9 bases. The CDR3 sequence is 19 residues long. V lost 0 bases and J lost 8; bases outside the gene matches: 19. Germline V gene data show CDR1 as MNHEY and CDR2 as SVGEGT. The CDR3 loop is CASSYSLVVTTGGEEGYTF. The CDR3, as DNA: TGTGCCAGCAGTTACTCGTTGGTTGTCACGACAGGGGGTGAAGAAGGCTACACCTTC.

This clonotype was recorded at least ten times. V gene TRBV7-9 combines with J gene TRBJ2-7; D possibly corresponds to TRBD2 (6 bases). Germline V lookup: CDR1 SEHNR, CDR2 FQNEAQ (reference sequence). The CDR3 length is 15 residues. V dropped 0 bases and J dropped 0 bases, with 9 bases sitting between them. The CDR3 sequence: CASSLARDSSYEQYF. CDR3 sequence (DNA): TGTGCCAGCAGCTTAGCTCGGGACTCCTCCTACGAGCAGTACTTC.

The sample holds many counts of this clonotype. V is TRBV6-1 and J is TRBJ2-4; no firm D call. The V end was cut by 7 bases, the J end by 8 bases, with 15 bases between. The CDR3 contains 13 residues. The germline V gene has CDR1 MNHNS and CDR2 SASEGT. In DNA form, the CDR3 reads TGTGCCAGCACCGTCGGGCGGTGGGACATTCAGTACTTC. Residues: CASTVGRWDIQYF.

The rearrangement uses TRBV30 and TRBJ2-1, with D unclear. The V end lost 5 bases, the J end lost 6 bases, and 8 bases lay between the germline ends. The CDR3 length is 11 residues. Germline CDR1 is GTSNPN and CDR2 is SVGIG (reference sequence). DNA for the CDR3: TGTGCCTGGGGGCGAGGCAATGAGCAGTTCTTC. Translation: CAWGRGNEQFF.

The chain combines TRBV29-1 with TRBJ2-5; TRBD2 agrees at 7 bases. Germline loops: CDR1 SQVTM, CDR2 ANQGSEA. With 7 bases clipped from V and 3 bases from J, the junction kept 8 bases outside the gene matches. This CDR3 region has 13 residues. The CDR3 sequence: CSGGGLAKETQYF. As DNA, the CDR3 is TGCAGCGGGGGGGGACTTGCTAAAGAGACCCAGTACTTC.

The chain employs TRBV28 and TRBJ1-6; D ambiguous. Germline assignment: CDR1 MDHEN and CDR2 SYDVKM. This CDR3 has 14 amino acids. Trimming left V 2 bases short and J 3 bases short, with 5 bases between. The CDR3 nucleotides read TGTGCCAGCAGTTTAACTAACTATAATTCACCCCTCCACTTT. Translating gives CASSLTNYNSPLHF.

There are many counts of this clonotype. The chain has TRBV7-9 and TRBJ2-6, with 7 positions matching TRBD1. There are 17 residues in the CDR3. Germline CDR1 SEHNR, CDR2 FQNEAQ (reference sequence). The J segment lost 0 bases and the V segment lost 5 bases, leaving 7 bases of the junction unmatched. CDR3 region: CASSRQGPSSGANVLTF. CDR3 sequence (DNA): TGTGCCAGCAGCCGACAGGGTCCGAGCTCTGGGGCCAACGTCCTGACTTTC.

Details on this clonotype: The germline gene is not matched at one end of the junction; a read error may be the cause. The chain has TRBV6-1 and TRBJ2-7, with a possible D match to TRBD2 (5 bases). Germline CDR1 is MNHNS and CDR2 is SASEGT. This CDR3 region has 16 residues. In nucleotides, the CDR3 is TGTGTCAGCAGTGATCGGGCTGGGAGAACCCCCTACGAGCAGTACTTC. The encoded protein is CVSSDRAGRTPYEQYF.

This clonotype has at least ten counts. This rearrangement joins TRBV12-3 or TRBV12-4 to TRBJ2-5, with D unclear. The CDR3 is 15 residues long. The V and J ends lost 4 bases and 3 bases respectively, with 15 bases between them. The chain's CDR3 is CASSWGGEGEETQYF. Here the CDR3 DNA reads TGTGCCAGCAGTTGGGGTGGAGAAGGAGAAGAGACCCAGTACTTC.

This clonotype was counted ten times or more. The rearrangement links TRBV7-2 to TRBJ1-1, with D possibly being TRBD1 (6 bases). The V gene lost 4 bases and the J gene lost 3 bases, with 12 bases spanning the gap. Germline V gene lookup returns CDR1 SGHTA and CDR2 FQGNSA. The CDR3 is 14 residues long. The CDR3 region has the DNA TGTGCCAGCAGCTACACAGGGTCTTACACTGAAGCTTTCTTT. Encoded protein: CASSYTGSYTEAFF.

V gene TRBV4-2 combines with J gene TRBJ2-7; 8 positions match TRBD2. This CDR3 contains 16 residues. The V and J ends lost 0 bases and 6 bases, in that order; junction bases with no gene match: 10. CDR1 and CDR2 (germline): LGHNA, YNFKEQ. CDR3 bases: TGTGCCAGCAGCCAAGATGGGACTAGTGGGGTGGGCGAGCAGTACTTC. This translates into CASSQDGTSGVGEQYF.

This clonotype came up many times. CDR3 sequence: CASSQRTGLNTEAFF. The CDR3 DNA reads TGTGCCAGCAGCCAACGGACAGGGTTGAACACTGAAGCTTTCTTT. The chain recombines TRBV3-1 with TRBJ1-1; 8 bases match TRBD1. The germline V gene encodes CDR1 LGHDT and CDR2 YNNKEL (reference sequence). With V trimmed by 2 bases and J by 0 bases, 2 bases remained unmatched. The CDR3 is 15 residues long.

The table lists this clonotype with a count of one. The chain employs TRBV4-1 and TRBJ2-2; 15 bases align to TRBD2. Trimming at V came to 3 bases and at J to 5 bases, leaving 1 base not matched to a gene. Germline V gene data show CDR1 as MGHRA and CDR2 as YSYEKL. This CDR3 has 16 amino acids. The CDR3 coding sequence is TGCGCCAGCAGCCAGGGACTAGCGGGGGGTACCGGGGAGCTGTTTTTT. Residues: CASSQGLAGGTGELFF.